This T cell receptor (beta chain) was sequenced for a study of blood T cell repertoires in COVID-19. Sequencing used immunoSEQ multiplex PCR; TCRdb keeps in-frame clones, though not all of them. Of 150,000 to 200,000 clones in the sample, roughly 80% were seen once. V lost 1 base and J lost 3, with 11 bases in between. Germline values: CDR1 SGHTA, CDR2 FQGTGA. The CDR3 has 15 residues. The V gene is TRBV7-3, the J gene TRBJ2-3, with D possibly matching TRBD1 (6 bases). The sequenced sample consisted of peripheral blood. The TCR comes from a man aged 60-69 years with acute or convalescent COVID-19. CDR3 sequence: CASSLRGGTTDTQYF. CDR3 coding DNA: TGTGCCAGCAGCTTAAGAGGGGGTACAACAGATACGCAGTATTTT.